Listed here is a single T cell receptor (beta chain). Its antigen is undetermined. The data were taken from a study of CD4+ T cells in melanoma. Profiling relied on immunoSEQ multiplex PCR, and the TCRdb table lists in-frame clones only, not all of them. The sample has about 140,000 clones, around 90% seen once. General study points: A reported correlation linked neoantigen-specific CD4+ T cells to CD8+, macrophage and B cell function. Neoantigen-specific CD4+ T cells in melanoma reportedly had diverse differentiation states.

The clonotype comes from a human donor with melanoma.

The CDR3 sequence: CASSRTREETQYF. CDR3 coding DNA: TGTGCCAGCAGCCGGACGAGGGAAGAGACCCAGTACTTC. The chain has TRBV5-8 and TRBJ2-5, with D perhaps TRBD2 (5 bases). From germline, CDR1 is SGHTS and CDR2 YDEGEE. Trimming cost V 4 bases and J 3 bases, with 10 bases left between them. CDR3 length: 13 amino acids.